Each of the 10 T cell receptor beta chains below was sequenced from the same sample in a study of T-cell memory formation after mild COVID-19. TCRdb processed the 5' RACE reads anew with MiXCR; each CDR3 protein has one entry. The sample lists hundreds of thousands of distinct CDR3 sequences; 19% were seen once. The sample comprised PBMCs or a T cell subset sorted from them (not recorded which). Receptor source: a man aged 18 to 29 who had mild COVID-19 (a few samples of this study predate the infection). Cell type and time point are not known.

This clonotype was observed a handful of times. The chain links TRBV10-3 to TRBJ2-3; no clear D gene. V lost 3 bases and J 6 bases, leaving 10 bases between the germline ends. In germline, CDR1 is ENHRY, CDR2 SYGVKD. The CDR3 is 13 residues long. The CDR3 region is CAISDPASDTQYF. The CDR3 nucleotides read TGTGCCATCAGTGATCCCGCATCCGATACGCAGTATTTT.

In this sample, this clonotype turned up many times. The rearrangement links TRBV7-8 to TRBJ2-5; maybe TRBD1 (8 bases). The germline V and J ends were trimmed by 7 bases and 4 bases, with 16 bases remaining between them. The CDR3 contains 14 residues. The germline V gene has CDR1 SGHVS and CDR2 FQNEAQ. The CDR3 DNA follows: TGTGCCAGCAACCCGACAGGGGAGGGAGAGACCCAGTACTTC. Protein: CASNPTGEGETQYF.

This clonotype was seen only a few times. The chain is built from TRBV29-1 and TRBJ2-4; D unresolved. This CDR3 has 13 residues. V lost 0 bases, J lost 6 bases, and 9 bases lay in between. Germline CDR1 and CDR2: SQVTM and ANQGSEA. CDR3 bases: TGCAGCGTTGAAGAGGGAAAGGGAAACATTCAGTACTTC. This codes for CSVEEGKGNIQYF.

This sequence joins TRBV6-5 and TRBJ2-2; D is perhaps TRBD2 (6 bases). Looked up from germline, CDR1 is MNHEY and CDR2 is SVGAGI. V lost 1 base and J 4 bases, leaving 10 bases between the germline ends. CDR3 size: 15 residues. The CDR3 region is CASSYFGTGTGELFF. Written as DNA, the CDR3 is TGTGCCAGCAGTTACTTCGGGACTGGCACCGGGGAGCTGTTTTTT.

This clonotype appeared a few times. This chain joins TRBV7-9 and TRBJ2-1; 10 bases align to TRBD1. This CDR3 spans 15 amino acids. Per germline, CDR1 SEHNR and CDR2 FQNEAQ (reference sequence). With V trimmed by 5 bases and J by 4 bases, 5 bases remained unmatched. The CDR3 here is CASSPDRGVYNEQFF. The CDR3 nucleotides are TGTGCCAGCAGCCCGGACAGGGGGGTTTACAATGAGCAGTTCTTC.

The chain couples TRBV27 to TRBJ1-6, with TRBD1 as a possible D gene (6 bases). This CDR3 is built from 14 residues. Germline CDR1 reads MNHEY; CDR2 reads SMNVEV (reference sequence). Trimming shortened V by 3 bases and J by 15 bases, and 18 bases separated the two germline ends. CDR3 region: CASSFSLGGAYLHF. The CDR3 DNA sequence: TGTGCCAGCAGTTTCTCCCTGGGGGGCGCTTACCTCCACTTT.

The rearrangement uses TRBV5-1 and TRBJ2-3, with TRBD2 identical over 7 bases. CDR1 and CDR2 from the germline V gene are SGHRS and YFSETQ. The CDR3 runs 15 residues. V shed 4 bases and J 1 base; nucleotides not matched to a gene: 6. The CDR3 nucleotides are TGCGCCAGCAGCGGGAGGGGATCTGGCACAGATACGCAGTATTTT. It translates to CASSGRGSGTDTQYF.

This clonotype has only a few counts. This chain links TRBV5-1 with TRBJ2-7; 10 nucleotides align to TRBD1. Germline V gives CDR1 SGHRS, CDR2 YFSETQ. The length of the CDR3 is 14 residues. V shed 5 bases and J 4 bases; nucleotides not matched to a gene: 6. The CDR3 bases are TGCGCCAGCAGGGCAGGACAGGGGGGTTACGAGCAGTACTTC. It codes for CASRAGQGGYEQYF.

This clonotype appeared many times. V usage is TRBV12-3 or TRBV12-4 and J usage is TRBJ2-5, with a tentative D call TRBD1 (5 bases). The CDR3 extends over 12 amino acids. Trimming took 4 bases from V and 6 from J, leaving 9 bases between them. As DNA, the CDR3 is TGTGCCAGCAGTTATGGGGCCCAGACCCAGTACTTC. Protein sequence: CASSYGAQTQYF.

CDR3 bases: TGTGCCAGCAGCTTAGTGGCTAGCGGGGTCGACGAGCAGTACTTC. It yields the protein CASSLVASGVDEQYF. V is TRBV7-9 and J is TRBJ2-7, with 9 bases that match TRBD2. Germline CDR1 is SEHNR and CDR2 is FQNEAQ (reference sequence). The CDR3 extends over 15 amino acids. V gave up 1 base and J gave up 5 bases; unmatched junction bases: 6.